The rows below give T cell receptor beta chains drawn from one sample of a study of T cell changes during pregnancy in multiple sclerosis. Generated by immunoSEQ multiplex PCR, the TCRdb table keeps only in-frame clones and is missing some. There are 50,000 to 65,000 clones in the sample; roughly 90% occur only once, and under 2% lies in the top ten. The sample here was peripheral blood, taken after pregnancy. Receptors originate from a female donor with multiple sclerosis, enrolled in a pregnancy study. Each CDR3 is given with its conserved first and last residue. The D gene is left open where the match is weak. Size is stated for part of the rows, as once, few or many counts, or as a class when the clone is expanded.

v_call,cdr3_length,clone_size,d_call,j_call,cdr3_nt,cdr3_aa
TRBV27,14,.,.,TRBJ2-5,TGTGCCAGCAGCCCCATCGAGGCTCGAGAGACCCAGTACTTC,CASSPIEARETQYF
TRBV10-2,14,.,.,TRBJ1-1,TGCGCCAGCATAGAGCGGGGGGGAGACACTGAAGCTTTCTTT,CASIERGGDTEAFF
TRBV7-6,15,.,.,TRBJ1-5,TGTGCCAGCAGCTTGGGGGCCCCCAGGAATCAGCCCCAGCATTTT,CASSLGAPRNQPQHF
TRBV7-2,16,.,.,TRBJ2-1,TGTGCCAGCAGCTTAGTTGGGGCGACTCAACTCAATGAGCAGTTCTTC,CASSLVGATQLNEQFF
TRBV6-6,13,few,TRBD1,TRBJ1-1,TGTGCCAGCAGTTTAACAGGGGACACTGAAGCTTTCTTT,CASSLTGDTEAFF
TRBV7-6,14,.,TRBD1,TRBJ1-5,TGTGCCAGCAGCTCGACAGGGGGCGGACAGCCCCAGCATTTT,CASSSTGGGQPQHF
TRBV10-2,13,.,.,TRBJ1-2,TGCGCCAGCAGCCGGGACACTAACTATGGCTACACCTTC,CASSRDTNYGYTF
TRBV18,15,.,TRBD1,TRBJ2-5,TGTGCCAGCTCACCCCGACAGGGAAATCAAGAGACCCAGTACTTC,CASSPRQGNQETQYF
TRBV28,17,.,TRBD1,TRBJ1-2,TGTGCCAGCAGCCCACAGCCGGGACAGGGGACGCACTATGGCTACACCTTC,CASSPQPGQGTHYGYTF
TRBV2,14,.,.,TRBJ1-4,TGTGCCAGCAGGGAGGACAGTTCCAATGAAAAACTGTTTTTT,CASREDSSNEKLFF
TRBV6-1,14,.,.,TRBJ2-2,TGTGCCAGCAGTGAGGCGGCAGAGACCGGGGAGCTGTTTTTT,CASSEAAETGELFF
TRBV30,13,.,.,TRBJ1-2,TGTGCCTGGAGTTTGAGGGGGTACTATGGCTACACCTTC,CAWSLRGYYGYTF
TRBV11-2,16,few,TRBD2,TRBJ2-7,TGTGCCAGCAGCTTACTGAGCGGGGGTCCCTCCTACGAGCAGTACTTC,CASSLLSGGPSYEQYF
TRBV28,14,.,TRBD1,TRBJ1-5,TGTGCCAGCAGGGTACAGGGGGCTCGGCAGCCCCAGCATTTT,CASRVQGARQPQHF
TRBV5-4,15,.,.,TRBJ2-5,TGTGCCAGCAGCACCAGACCGAGGCCCGAAGAGACCCAGTACTTC,CASSTRPRPEETQYF
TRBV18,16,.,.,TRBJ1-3,TGTGCCAGCTCAACGCGATCAGGGGCCTCTGGAAACACCATATATTTT,CASSTRSGASGNTIYF
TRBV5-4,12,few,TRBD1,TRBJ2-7,TGTGCCAGCAGCGCCGTACAGGGGAGTCTGTACTTC,CASSAVQGSLYF
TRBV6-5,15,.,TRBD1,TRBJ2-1,TGTGCCAGCAGGGCACCGGGACAGGGACTTGATGAGCAGTTCTTC,CASRAPGQGLDEQFF
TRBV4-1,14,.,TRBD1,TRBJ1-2,TGCGCCAGCAGCCCAAGACAGGGAGGCTATGGCTACACCTTC,CASSPRQGGYGYTF
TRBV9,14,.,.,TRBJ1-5,TGTGCCAGCAGCGAAAACACTAGCAATCAGCCCCAGCATTTT,CASSENTSNQPQHF
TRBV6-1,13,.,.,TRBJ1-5,TGTGCCAGCAGCGCGGACAACTACCAGCCCCAGCATTTT,CASSADNYQPQHF
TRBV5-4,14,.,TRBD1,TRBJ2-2,TGTGCCAGCAGCCTAGGACAGGGTATCGGGGAGCTGTTTTTT,CASSLGQGIGELFF
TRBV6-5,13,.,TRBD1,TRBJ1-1,TGTGCCAGCAGCAAGACAGGGCTCACTGAAGCTTTCTTT,CASSKTGLTEAFF
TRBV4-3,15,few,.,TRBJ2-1,TGCGCCAGCAGCCAAGACAAGAGCTCCTACAATGAGCAGTTCTTC,CASSQDKSSYNEQFF
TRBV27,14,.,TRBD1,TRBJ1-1,TGTGCCAGCAGTTTACAGGGGGCAGGGGGTAAAGCTTTCTTT,CASSLQGAGGKAFF
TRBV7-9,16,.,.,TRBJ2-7,TGTGCCAGCAGCTCCCATAGATCGGGGTTTTTCTACGAGCAGTACTTC,CASSSHRSGFFYEQYF
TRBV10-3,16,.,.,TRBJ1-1,TGTGCCATCAGTACCTCAGCGGGGCCTGCTCGGGCTGAAGCTTTCTTT,CAISTSAGPARAEAFF
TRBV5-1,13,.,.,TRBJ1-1,TGCGCCAGCAGCCATTCAGGGGTGGGTGAAGCTTTCTTT,CASSHSGVGEAFF
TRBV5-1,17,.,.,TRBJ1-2,TGCGCCAGCAGCTTATCCGGGAGGTCGACTTCCCCCTATGGCTACACCTTC,CASSLSGRSTSPYGYTF
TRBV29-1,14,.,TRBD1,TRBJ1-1,TGCAGCGCCCGGACAGGGGAAAGTTGGACTGAAGCTTTCTTT,CSARTGESWTEAFF
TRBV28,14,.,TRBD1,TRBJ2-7,TGTGCCAGCAGTTTAACAGGGGATGCCTACGAGCAGTACTTC,CASSLTGDAYEQYF
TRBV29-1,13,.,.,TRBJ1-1,TGCAGCGTTGAACCTCAGGGGAATACTGAAGCTTTCTTT,CSVEPQGNTEAFF
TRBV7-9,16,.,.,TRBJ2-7,TGTGCCAGCAGCGCCCTCGGGGGATTCGTTGCTTACGAGCAGTACTTC,CASSALGGFVAYEQYF
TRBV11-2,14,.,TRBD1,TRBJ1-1,TGTGCCAGCAGCCAAGAGGGGACAGGGACTGAAGCTTTCTTT,CASSQEGTGTEAFF
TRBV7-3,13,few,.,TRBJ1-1,TGTGCCAGCAGCTTAAGGCAGAACACTGAAGCTTTCTTT,CASSLRQNTEAFF
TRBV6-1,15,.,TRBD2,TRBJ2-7,TGTGCCAGCAGTGAAGACAGCGGGGGGGCCTACGAGCAGTACTTC,CASSEDSGGAYEQYF
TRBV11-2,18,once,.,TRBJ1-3,TGTGCCAGCAGCAACCCCCGGGGGGGGGCGTTCTCTGGAAACACCATATATTTT,CASSNPRGGAFSGNTIYF
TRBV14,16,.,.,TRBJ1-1,TGTGCCAGCAGCCAAGACTGGACAGACCTCAACACTGAAGCTTTCTTT,CASSQDWTDLNTEAFF
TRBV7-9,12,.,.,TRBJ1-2,TGTGCCAGCAGCTTAGACGGCTATGGCTACACCTTC,CASSLDGYGYTF
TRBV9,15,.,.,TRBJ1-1,TGTGCCAGCAGCGTTGGGGGCAGGGCACAAACTGAAGCTTTCTTT,CASSVGGRAQTEAFF
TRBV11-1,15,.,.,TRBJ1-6,TGTGCCAGCAGCTTACAAGGGGGAGTTTGGTCACCCCTCCACTTT,CASSLQGGVWSPLHF
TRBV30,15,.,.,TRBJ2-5,TGTGCCTGGAAAATGGCGGGGTCGTACCAAGAGACCCAGTACTTC,CAWKMAGSYQETQYF
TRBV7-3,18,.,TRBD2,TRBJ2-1,TGTGCCAGCAGCCGAAATCGGACTAGCGGCCGGACCTACAATGAGCAGTTCTTC,CASSRNRTSGRTYNEQFF
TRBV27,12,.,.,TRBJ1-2,TGTGCCAGCAGTGCAGACGGGTATGGCTACACCTTC,CASSADGYGYTF
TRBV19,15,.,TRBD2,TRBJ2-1,TGTGCCAGTAGCCTACTAGCGGGGGGGTACAATGAGCAGTTCTTC,CASSLLAGGYNEQFF
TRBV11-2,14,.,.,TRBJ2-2,TGTGCCAGCAGCTTAGATCTCGGTTCGGTCGAGCTGTTTTTT,CASSLDLGSVELFF